Below, 26 T cell receptor beta chains from the same sample are listed, as sequenced in a study of blood T cells in healthy people across ages. Alongside a J-beta primer mix, a sample-barcoded 5' primer served in a second PCR lasting about 7 to 12 cycles. TCRdb independently ran MiXCR on the 5' RACE reads; one entry per CDR3 protein. The table records around 2 million distinct CDR3 sequences, about two fifths of them present only once. Sequencing was done on a sample of blood. All receptors come from a human donor in good health.

The rearrangement joins TRBV6-2 or TRBV6-3 to TRBJ2-3, with 13 nucleotides matching TRBD2. The CDR3 runs 15 residues. CDR1 and CDR2 from the germline V gene are MNHEY and SVGEGT. V dropped 5 bases and J dropped 8; count of bases not matched to a gene: 7. The CDR3 reads CASSHGTSGDVTQYF. The CDR3 DNA sequence: TGTGCCAGCAGTCACGGGACTAGCGGGGATGTTACGCAGTATTTT.

The V gene is TRBV29-1, the J gene TRBJ2-1; TRBD2 matches 15 bases. This CDR3 is 17 amino acids long. Germline V gene lookup returns CDR1 SQVTM and CDR2 ANQGSEA. Trimming cost V 7 bases and J 9 bases; bases outside gene matches: 16. CDR3 amino acids: CSAEGLAGGHFGGEQFF. CDR3 in DNA: TGCAGCGCTGAGGGACTAGCGGGGGGACACTTTGGGGGTGAGCAGTTCTTC.

The CDR3 loop reads CASSRRPGNTDTQYF. The CDR3, as DNA: TGTGCCAGCAGCCGGAGGCCGGGGAACACAGATACGCAGTATTTT. The J gene is TRBJ2-3, the V gene TRBV7-8, with D perhaps TRBD2 (5 bases). The CDR3 spans 15 residues. Germline V gives CDR1 SGHVS, CDR2 FQNEAQ. Trimming pared 5 bases from V and 2 bases from J, leaving 14 bases between.

This clonotype has more than one count but fewer than ten. This CDR3 is CASSLGVSDYEQYF. The CDR3 DNA is TGCGCCAGCAGCTTGGGGGTATCCGACTACGAGCAGTACTTC. V and J are TRBV5-1 and TRBJ2-7; D not certain. The CDR3 runs 14 residues. Germline CDR1 SGHRS, CDR2 YFSETQ. The V gene lost 0 bases and the J gene lost 3 bases, with 10 bases spanning the gap.

A few counts support this clonotype. The chain is built from TRBV7-2 and TRBJ2-6, with D tentatively TRBD2 (7 bases). From germline, CDR1 is SGHTA and CDR2 FQGNSA. The CDR3 consists of 18 residues. The V end was cut by 5 bases, the J end by 0 bases, with 17 bases between. CDR3: CASSKMSGTLSGANVLTF. CDR3 DNA sequence: TGTGCCAGCAGCAAAATGAGCGGGACACTCTCTGGGGCCAACGTCCTGACTTTC.

The chain joins TRBV6-2 or TRBV6-3 to TRBJ1-2, with D unclear. CDR3 length equals 11 residues. Germline V gene sequence: CDR1 MNHEY, CDR2 SVGEGT. Trimming cost V 10 bases and J 5 bases, with 11 bases left between them. CDR3 nucleotides: TGTGCCACCACGAACCTATATGGCTACACCTTC. Its protein product is CATTNLYGYTF.

The chain joins TRBV10-2 to TRBJ2-1; tentative D call: TRBD2 (6 bases). Germline V CDR1 and CDR2: WSHSY, SAAADI. Trimming stripped 3 bases from V and 9 bases from J, with 15 bases between. The CDR3 spans 14 residues. CDR3 amino acids: CASSENGFSGEQFF. Here the CDR3 DNA reads TGCGCCAGCAGTGAAAATGGGTTTAGCGGTGAGCAGTTCTTC.

In this sample, this clonotype turned up a few times. The genes are TRBV20-1 and TRBJ1-5; a weak D match, TRBD1 (5 bases). Trimming left V 3 bases short and J 4 bases short, with 7 bases between. Germline CDR1 DFQATT, CDR2 SNEGSKA (reference sequence). There are 12 residues in the CDR3. The CDR3 DNA is TGCAGTGCTAGGACAGCTAATCAGCCCCAGCATTTT. As protein: CSARTANQPQHF.

This rearrangement joins TRBV11-1 to TRBJ2-2; maybe TRBD2 (5 bases). This CDR3 is built from 12 residues. CDR1 and CDR2 (germline): SGHAT, FQDESV (reference sequence). Trimming left V 1 base short and J 10 bases short, with 7 bases between. The CDR3 DNA reads TGTGCCAGCAGCTTAGGAGCGGCGGAGCTGTTTTTT. The encoded protein is CASSLGAAELFF.

This chain uses TRBV20-1 with TRBJ1-4; 7 nucleotides align to TRBD1. The CDR3 consists of 14 residues. V gave up 1 base and J gave up 8 bases; unmatched junction bases: 7. The V gene's germline CDR1 is DFQATT and CDR2 SNEGSKA (reference sequence). The DNA of the CDR3 is TGCAGTGCTAGAGGAGGGACAGCAACAGAAAAACTGTTTTTT. Amino acid sequence: CSARGGTATEKLFF.

CDR3 nucleotides: TGTGCCAGCAGTCGGGCGGGGGTCAGCAATCAGCCCCAGCATTTT. It translates to CASSRAGVSNQPQHF. The chain has TRBV6-5 and TRBJ1-5; a possible D gene is TRBD1 (5 bases). CDR3 length: 15 residues. V gave up 5 bases and J gave up 1 base, with 12 bases separating them. Germline CDR1 is MNHEY and CDR2 is SVGAGI.

This clonotype was detected only a few times. V and J are TRBV20-1 and TRBJ1-2; D unresolved. V lost 3 bases, J lost 0 bases, and 11 bases lay in between. Germline V gene lookup returns CDR1 DFQATT and CDR2 SNEGSKA (reference sequence). The CDR3 contains 14 residues. In DNA form, the CDR3 reads TGCAGTGCTAGTTATAGGGTCCCTAACTATGGCTACACCTTC. Its protein is CSASYRVPNYGYTF.

The CDR3 coding sequence is TGCGCCAGCAGCCAGGGACAGGAGTTTACCTACGAGCAGTACTTC. Residues: CASSQGQEFTYEQYF. The J gene is TRBJ2-7, the V gene TRBV4-1; 8 nucleotides line up with TRBD1. Germline assignment: CDR1 MGHRA and CDR2 YSYEKL. J lost 2 bases, V lost 3 bases, and 6 bases had no gene match. The CDR3 totals 15 residues.

This clonotype appeared many times. This chain connects TRBV12-3 or TRBV12-4 to TRBJ1-1; no firm D call. The CDR3 is 13 residues long. Between the trimmed V and J ends, which lost 1 base and 4 bases, there was a span of 7 bases. CDR3 residues: CASSLGGFTEAFF. The CDR3 coding sequence is TGTGCCAGCAGTTTAGGGGGTTTCACTGAAGCTTTCTTT.

This rearrangement joins TRBV6-6 to TRBJ2-1; 10 bases are shared with TRBD2. The CDR3 totals 16 residues. The ends lost 2 bases at V and 8 bases at J; junction bases unmatched: 9. Looked up from germline, CDR1 is MNHNY and CDR2 is SVGAGI (reference sequence). The CDR3, as DNA: TGTGCCAGCAGTTACGTCGCCACTAGCGGGGCCCATGAGCAGTTCTTC. It encodes CASSYVATSGAHEQFF.

This clonotype has just a few counts. The chain links TRBV4-3 to TRBJ1-4; TRBD1 aligns across 9 bases. V lost 0 bases and J lost 7; bases outside the gene matches: 6. CDR3 length: 16 residues. CDR1 and CDR2 from the germline V gene are LGHNA and YSLEER. The CDR3 nucleotides read TGCGCCAGCAGCCAAGATATGGGACAGGGAAGTGAAAAACTGTTTTTT. Translation: CASSQDMGQGSEKLFF.

This chain links TRBV7-9 with TRBJ2-4, with a possible D match to TRBD2 (5 bases). This CDR3 has 15 amino acids. Germline values: CDR1 SEHNR, CDR2 FQNEAQ (reference sequence). V lost 8 bases to trimming and J lost 8 bases, with 22 bases between them. The CDR3 DNA reads as TGTGCCAGCGGCCTCGGGGATCTGACTGGGGACATTCAGTACTTC. The encoded protein is CASGLGDLTGDIQYF.

J is TRBJ2-4 and V is TRBV7-9; 8 positions agree with TRBD1. The V gene's germline CDR1 is SEHNR and CDR2 FQNEAQ (reference sequence). The CDR3 is made up of 14 amino acids. Trimming cost V 4 bases and J 5 bases; bases outside gene matches: 4. CDR3 sequence: CASSWGQDENIQYF. CDR3 sequence (DNA): TGTGCCAGCAGCTGGGGACAGGACGAAAACATTCAGTACTTC.

The genes are TRBV18 and TRBJ2-4, with D possibly being TRBD1 or TRBD2 (6 bases each). The J call may not be correct, given that the DNA end is closer to TRBJ2-7. CDR3 size: 14 residues. Germline CDR1 KGHSH, CDR2 LQKENI. DNA of the CDR3: TGTGCCAGCTCACCGGGCCCGGGGGCGGTCGAGCAGTACTTC. Its translation: CASSPGPGAVEQYF.

This chain uses TRBV5-1 with TRBJ2-1; 9 nucleotides agree with TRBD1. CDR3 length equals 18 residues. CDR1 is SGHRS and CDR2 is YFSETQ in the germline V gene. V trimming: 4 bases; J trimming: 1 base; junction bases outside the gene matches: 12. The CDR3 sequence is CASSPRLGTGKSYNEQFF. For the CDR3, the DNA is TGCGCCAGCAGCCCACGCCTGGGGACAGGGAAATCCTACAATGAGCAGTTCTTC. Supplemented by reference TRBV5-1 and TRBJ2-1, the full variable domain reads KAGVTQTPRYLIKTRGQQVTLSCSPISGHRSVSWYQQTPGQGLQFLFEYFSETQRNKGNFPGRFSGRQFSNSRSEMNVSTLELGDSALYLCASSPRLGTGKSYNEQFFGPGTRLTVL.

This clonotype was found a few times. CDR3 coding DNA: TGTGCCAGCAGTTACGCGGGGGGGCTGTACAATGAGCAGTTCTTC. This encodes CASSYAGGLYNEQFF. The chain recombines TRBV6-2 or TRBV6-3 with TRBJ2-1; 9 nucleotides agree with TRBD2. Trimming removed 2 bases from V and 4 bases from J; junction bases left unmatched: 3. The germline gives CDR1 MNHEY, CDR2 SVGEGT. This CDR3 has 15 amino acids.

A remark on this clonotype: The CDR3 ends on some other residue instead of the conserved phenylalanine or tryptophan, so this is likely a read error. This sequence joins TRBV4-1 and TRBJ1-2, with D perhaps matching TRBD1 (6 bases). V lost 1 base and J 0 bases, leaving 27 bases between the germline ends. The germline V gene encodes CDR1 MGHRA and CDR2 YSYEKL. The CDR3 is 21 residues long. As DNA, the CDR3 is TGCGCCAGCAGCCAAGGACCCGGATGGACAGCCGATTCCCCCACTAACTATGGCTACACCATC. Translated: CASSQGPGWTADSPTNYGYTI.

Only a few counts were recorded for this clonotype. The chain uses TRBV27 and TRBJ2-6, with D unresolved. Per germline, CDR1 MNHEY and CDR2 SMNVEV (reference sequence). Trimming took off 0 bases at V and 0 bases at J, with 9 bases between the two ends. CDR3 length: 17 residues. This CDR3 reads CASSLSLAYSGANVLTF. DNA of the CDR3: TGTGCCAGCAGTTTATCGTTGGCTTACTCTGGGGCCAACGTCCTGACTTTC.

This clonotype turned up a few times. This rearrangement joins TRBV9 to TRBJ1-2, with D possibly being TRBD1 (5 bases). Germline assignment: CDR1 SGDLS and CDR2 YYNGEE. Trimming left V 4 bases short and J 2 bases short, with 18 bases between. The CDR3 loop spans 16 amino acids. CDR3 residues: CASSPPGTLGNYGYTF. The CDR3 nucleotides read TGTGCCAGCAGCCCCCCAGGGACTCTAGGCAACTATGGCTACACCTTC.

The chain combines TRBV12-3 or TRBV12-4 with TRBJ2-5, with a tentative D call TRBD2 (5 bases). Trimming removed 1 base at V and 11 bases at J, with 14 bases between. This CDR3 spans 13 amino acids. CDR3 sequence: CASSLGSSWEQYF. CDR3 sequence (DNA): TGTGCCAGCAGTTTAGGTTCCTCTTGGGAGCAGTACTTC.

V gene TRBV2 combines with J gene TRBJ1-1; perhaps TRBD1 as D (6 bases). Trimming removed 7 bases at V and 5 bases at J, with 17 bases between. Germline V gene data show CDR1 as SNHLY and CDR2 as FYNNEI. CDR3 length equals 14 residues. Here the CDR3 DNA reads TGTGCCAGCACCCCGGGCGGGGGCTGGACTGAAGCTTTCTTT. It translates to CASTPGGGWTEAFF. The full variable domain, completed using reference TRBV2 and TRBJ1-1, is EPEVTQTPSHQVTQMGQEVILRCVPISNHLYFYWYRQILGQKVEFLVSFYNNEISEKSEIFDDQFSVERPDGSNFTLKIRSTKLEDSAMYFCASTPGGGWTEAFFGQGTRLTVV.